This T cell receptor (beta chain) was captured in a study of long-term antiretroviral therapy in people with HIV. Running of the v3.0 immunoSEQ assay took place at survey level. Measured with immunoSEQ multiplex PCR; TCRdb has only the in-frame clones, and not every one. Of about 21,000 clones listed, around 84% were seen once; the top ten hold nearly 3.5%. The starting material was unsorted PBMCs, obtained 1.9 years after starting antiretroviral therapy. The sequence came from a woman aged 45-65 years with HIV.

CDR3: CASSLRRTSGGAGTQYF. The DNA of the CDR3 is TGTGCCAGCAGTTTACGTAGGACTAGCGGGGGGGCAGGGACGCAGTATTTT. The V gene is TRBV28, the J gene TRBJ2-3, with 15 bases identical to TRBD2. Germline-derived CDR1 and CDR2 are MDHEN and SYDVKM. The CDR3 extends over 17 amino acids. Trimming cost V 2 bases and J 9 bases; bases outside gene matches: 9.